This T cell receptor (beta chain) was recorded in a study of T cells in Graves' hyperthyroidism and ophthalmopathy. A NOSPECS grade of at least 4, a Clinical Activity Score of at least 3 and duration under 3 months were recorded in ophthalmopathy patients. Diagnoses were made from clinical symptoms, serum measures (thyroxine and TRAb), thyroid ultrasound and orbital computed tomography. Amplified TCR beta CDR3 regions came from RNA transcripts. HTBI primers were the set used in a first-round RT-PCR of the TCR CDR3. One entry per CDR3 protein results from TCRdb running MiXCR on the multiplex PCR reads. Here the sample spans some 570,000 distinct CDR3 sequences, roughly 15% being singletons. The receptor comes from a woman aged 18-29 years with Graves' ophthalmopathy. Source material: blood.

The CDR3 coding sequence is TGTGCCAGCAGCCGGACGGTTAATGAAAAACTGTTTTTT. As protein: CASSRTVNEKLFF. V usage is TRBV5-4 and J usage is TRBJ1-4, with D uncertain. This CDR3 spans 13 amino acids. V lost 4 bases and J 4 bases, leaving 8 bases between the germline ends. The germline gives CDR1 SGHNT, CDR2 YYREEE (reference sequence).